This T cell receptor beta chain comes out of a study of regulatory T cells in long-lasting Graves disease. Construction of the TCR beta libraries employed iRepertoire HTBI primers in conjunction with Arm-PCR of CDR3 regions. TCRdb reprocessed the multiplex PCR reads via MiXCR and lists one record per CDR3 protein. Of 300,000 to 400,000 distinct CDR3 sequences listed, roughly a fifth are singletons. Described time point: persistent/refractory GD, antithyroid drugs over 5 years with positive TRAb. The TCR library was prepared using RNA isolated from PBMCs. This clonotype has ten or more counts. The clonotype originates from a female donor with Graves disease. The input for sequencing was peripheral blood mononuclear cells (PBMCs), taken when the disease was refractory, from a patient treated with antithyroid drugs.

CDR3 sequence (DNA): TGTGCCAGCTCACCAGGGTTGGGAACAGGGACCTACGAGCAGTACTTC. This sequence encodes CASSPGLGTGTYEQYF. The chain joins TRBV18 to TRBJ2-7; D perhaps matches TRBD1 (6 bases). The CDR3 totals 16 residues. Germline V gives CDR1 KGHSH, CDR2 LQKENI. Trimming left V 2 bases short and J 2 bases short, with 16 bases between. The complete variable domain, with remaining parts taken from reference TRBV18 and TRBJ2-7, reads NAGVMQNPRHLVRRRGQEARLRCSPMKGHSHVYWYRQLPEEGLKFMVYLQKENIIDESGMPKERFSAEFPKEGPSILRIQQVVRGDSAAYFCASSPGLGTGTYEQYFGPGTRLTVT.